This entry lists 12 T cell receptor beta chains sequenced from one sample in a study of blood T cell repertoires in COVID-19. The protocol was immunoSEQ multiplex PCR, while the TCRdb copy is restricted to in-frame clones and leaves out a portion. The sample includes about 310,000 clones, 90% of them seen just once. Sequenced material: peripheral blood. The source is a woman aged 40 to 50 with COVID-19, enrolled during active disease.

The V gene is TRBV29-1, the J gene TRBJ1-5; a weak D match, TRBD1 (5 bases). Per germline, CDR1 SQVTM and CDR2 ANQGSEA. V was pared by 6 bases and J by 6 bases, with 15 bases between. This CDR3 contains 13 residues. CDR3 sequence: CSVAGRIGQPQHF. CDR3 coding DNA: TGCAGCGTGGCGGGACGGATAGGTCAGCCCCAGCATTTT.

This sequence joins TRBV14 and TRBJ1-1, with a weak D call TRBD1 (5 bases). Germline CDR1 SGHDN, CDR2 FVKESK. The CDR3 sequence is 17 residues long. V was clipped by 5 bases and J by 1 base, with 20 bases between them. CDR3 bases: TGTGCCAGCAGCGTGCCATGGGGTGGGGCCCCGAACACTGAAGCTTTCTTT. Translated: CASSVPWGGAPNTEAFF.

The chain uses TRBV5-5 and TRBJ1-1; D gene unclear. CDR1 is SGHKS and CDR2 is YYEKEE in the germline V gene (reference sequence). Deletions cut 2 bases from V and 1 base from J, with 12 bases between. CDR3 length: 15 residues. This CDR3 is CASSFIGRSNTEAFF. The CDR3 nucleotides are TGTGCCAGCAGCTTTATCGGCAGGTCGAACACTGAAGCTTTCTTT. Variable domain in full (rest from reference TRBV5-5 and TRBJ1-1): DAGVTQSPTHLIKTRGQQVTLRCSPISGHKSVSWYQQVLGQGPQFIFQYYEKEERGRGNFPDRFSARQFPNYSSELNVNALLLGDSALYLCASSFIGRSNTEAFFGQGTRLTVV.

The chain links TRBV7-9 to TRBJ1-1; the D gene is possibly TRBD1 (6 bases). CDR1 and CDR2 from the germline V gene are SEHNR and FQNEAQ (reference sequence). The V and J ends lost 4 bases and 5 bases respectively, with 11 bases between them. This CDR3 region has 13 residues. DNA for the CDR3: TGTGCCAGCAGCTACTTACAGGGTACTGAAGCTTTCTTT. It is translated as CASSYLQGTEAFF.

The chain employs TRBV5-8 and TRBJ1-2, with D perhaps TRBD1 (5 bases). Trimming cost V 0 bases and J 5 bases, with 14 bases left between them. This CDR3 has 15 amino acids. Germline V lookup: CDR1 SGHTS, CDR2 YDEGEE. The DNA for the CDR3 is TGTGCCAGCAGCTTGGGGGGGAGGAGTAGTTATGGCTACACCTTC. Translated: CASSLGGRSSYGYTF.

The chain is built from TRBV7-2 and TRBJ1-5; D ambiguous. This CDR3 is 15 amino acids long. Trimming cost V 1 base and J 3 bases, with 10 bases left between them. CDR1 and CDR2 (germline): SGHTA, FQGNSA. The CDR3 protein is CASSLDFRYNQPQHF. DNA of the CDR3: TGTGCCAGCAGCTTAGATTTCAGGTACAATCAGCCCCAGCATTTT.

This rearrangement joins TRBV6-1 to TRBJ2-6; D is ambiguous. CDR1 MNHNS and CDR2 SASEGT come from the germline V gene. The V gene lost 3 bases and the J gene lost 0 bases, with 6 bases spanning the gap. CDR3 length: 15 residues. The CDR3 region is CASSDVRSGANVLTF. CDR3 sequence (DNA): TGTGCCAGCAGTGATGTGCGCTCTGGGGCCAACGTCCTGACTTTC.

The V call is TRBV7-2, the J call TRBJ1-2; D ambiguous. V was shortened by 2 bases and J by 5 bases, with 12 bases between the two germline ends. Germline V gene data show CDR1 as SGHTA and CDR2 as FQGNSA. This CDR3 region has 14 residues. The CDR3 DNA is TGTGCCAGCAGCTTAAGTCCAGGCCAATATGGCTACACCTTC. Its protein is CASSLSPGQYGYTF.

The gene calls are TRBV12-3 or TRBV12-4 and TRBJ1-2, with D possibly matching TRBD1 (6 bases). The CDR3 spans 13 residues. V gave up 3 bases and J gave up 7 bases, with 12 bases separating them. CDR3 sequence: CASSFSGALGYTF. The CDR3 coding sequence is TGTGCCAGCAGTTTCTCAGGGGCCCTTGGCTACACCTTC.

The rearrangement uses TRBV2 and TRBJ2-3; 11 bases fit TRBD1. CDR1 and CDR2 (germline): SNHLY, FYNNEI. The CDR3 is 17 amino acids. With 7 bases clipped from V and 0 bases from J, the junction kept 9 bases outside the gene matches. This chain's CDR3 is CASTRTGGAGSTDTQYF. As DNA, the CDR3 is TGTGCCAGCACCCGGACAGGGGGCGCAGGTAGCACAGATACGCAGTATTTT.

The chain has TRBV4-3 and TRBJ2-1; no firm D call. Germline lookup yields CDR1 LGHNA and CDR2 YSLEER. V dropped 4 bases and J dropped 5 bases, with 3 bases sitting between them. The CDR3 spans 11 residues. The CDR3 reads CASSLDNEQFF. CDR3 DNA sequence: TGCGCCAGCAGCCTCGACAATGAGCAGTTCTTC.

The genes are TRBV5-1 and TRBJ2-5, with D maybe TRBD1 (6 bases). The CDR3 runs 14 residues. Germline-derived CDR1 and CDR2 are SGHRS and YFSETQ. V dropped 0 bases and J dropped 2 bases, with 8 bases sitting between them. The CDR3 reads CASSLVGTQETQYF. CDR3 sequence (DNA): TGCGCCAGCAGCTTGGTCGGGACACAAGAGACCCAGTACTTC.